This T cell receptor (beta chain) stems from a study of T cells after yellow fever vaccination. As concerns this clonotype: Its cognate antigen is unknown. A junction end diverges from the germline sequence, so it may reflect a read error.

General study points: A weaker but faster secondary response was observed, peaking on day 5 versus 15. Booster sampling recovered most clones from primary vaccination (approximately 96% CD4, approximately 90% CD8). Contamination of FACS-sorted repertoires by abundant clonotypes from the bulk population could occur.

A 5'RACE template-switching step, the method used to make TCR cDNA, added a universal primer site and UMIs. One entry per CDR3 protein results from TCRdb running MiXCR on the 5' RACE reads. The sample includes fewer than 450,000 distinct CDR3 sequences, about 9.9% of them seen just once. This CDR3 is built from 15 residues. Germline V lookup: CDR1 SEHNR, CDR2 FQNEAQ (reference sequence). The sample here was PBMCs, taken on the day of the first yellow fever vaccination. This clonotype was obtained from a man between 18 and 29 years old who received the YFV17D yellow fever vaccine. The chain combines TRBV7-9 with TRBJ1-6; D ambiguous. The CDR3, as DNA: TGTGCCAGCAGCCTAGCAAGGGCAGTTAATTCACCCCTCCACTTT. This encodes CASSLARAVNSPLHF.